The 27 T cell receptor beta chains listed next were all sequenced from one sample in a study of CD8 T cells in Susac syndrome. After extraction with the RNeasy kit, about 0.45 to 1 ug of the RNA was reverse transcribed using random hexamers. Each CDR3 protein gets one entry after TCRdb re-called the immunoSEQ multiplex PCR reads with MiXCR. The data show over 95,000 distinct CDR3 sequences, with 80% to 95% seen just once and 0.11% to 0.15% held by the top ten. The sequencing sample was made of CD4+ T cells from PBMCs. The origin of the receptors is a human donor in good health.

This clonotype was seen a single time. The gene calls are TRBV4-3 and TRBJ1-2; 7 bases are a match to TRBD1. Germline values: CDR1 LGHNA, CDR2 YSLEER. J was trimmed by 4 bases and V by 3 bases; bases with no gene match: 8. This CDR3 is 15 amino acids long. The CDR3 DNA follows: TGCGCCAGCAGCCAGGGTGACAGGGAACTCTATGGCTACACCTTC. Translated, it gives CASSQGDRELYGYTF.

This clonotype was picked up a small number of times. The chain has TRBV6-1 and TRBJ2-7; 10 bases are a match to TRBD2. Germline trimming cut 6 bases from V and 0 bases from J; bases unmatched to any gene: 8. The CDR3 is 16 residues long. In germline, CDR1 is MNHNS, CDR2 SASEGT. CDR3 amino acids: CASSRGLARSSYEQYF. The CDR3 DNA is TGTGCCAGCAGCCGGGGACTAGCGCGCAGCTCCTACGAGCAGTACTTC.

This sequence joins TRBV27 and TRBJ1-5; 7 bases agree with TRBD1. V was pared by 4 bases and J by 10 bases, with 4 bases of the junction left unmatched. From germline, CDR1 is MNHEY and CDR2 SMNVEV (reference sequence). The CDR3 spans 12 residues. CDR3 DNA sequence: TGTGCCAGCAGTTCACAGGGGTTCCCCCAGCATTTT. Translation: CASSSQGFPQHF.

This rearrangement joins TRBV27 to TRBJ2-1, with TRBD2 identical over 8 bases. The CDR3 sequence is 15 residues long. CDR1 is MNHEY, CDR2 SMNVEV, per germline (reference sequence). V lost 3 bases and J lost 7; bases outside the gene matches: 8. CDR3 nucleotides: TGTGCCAGCAGTTTCCCCCGGGGGGGCTGGAATGAGCAGTTCTTC. Amino acids: CASSFPRGGWNEQFF.

The CDR3: CASSASFSQHF. The DNA of the CDR3 is TGTGCCAGTAGTGCTTCGTTCTCCCAGCATTTT. The gene calls are TRBV19 and TRBJ1-5; no clear D gene. In germline, CDR1 is LNHDA, CDR2 SQIVND (reference sequence). V was shortened by 5 bases and J by 11 bases, with 10 bases between the two germline ends. The CDR3 runs to 11 residues.

This clonotype has just a few counts. This chain uses TRBV18 with TRBJ1-2, with TRBD1 matching 8 bases. The J segment lost 3 bases and the V segment lost 3 bases, leaving 0 bases of the junction unmatched. This CDR3 contains 13 residues. The germline V gene has CDR1 KGHSH and CDR2 LQKENI. The CDR3, as DNA: TGTGCCAGCTCACCGGGACAGGACTATGGCTACACCTTC. This codes for CASSPGQDYGYTF.

The chain employs TRBV14 and TRBJ1-1, with D unclear. This CDR3 is 15 amino acids long. V lost 3 bases, J lost 4 bases, and 15 bases lay in between. CDR1 is SGHDN and CDR2 is FVKESK in the germline V gene. The CDR3 loop reads CASSQGRPTSTEAFF. Here the CDR3 DNA reads TGTGCCAGCAGCCAGGGCAGGCCTACTTCCACTGAAGCTTTCTTT. Full variable domain (outside the CDR3, taken from reference TRBV14 and TRBJ1-1): EAGVTQFPSHSVIEKGQTVTLRCDPISGHDNLYWYRRVMGKEIKFLLHFVKESKQDESGMPNNRFLAERTGGTYSTLKVQPAELEDSGVYFCASSQGRPTSTEAFFGQGTRLTVV.

The chain is built from TRBV14 and TRBJ2-1, with unresolved D. The V gene's germline CDR1 is SGHDN and CDR2 FVKESK. CDR3 length equals 13 residues. Trimming took 0 bases from V and 11 from J, leaving 11 bases between them. In DNA, the CDR3 is TGTGCCAGCAGCCAAGAACTTGCTAGTAAGCAGTTCTTC. This codes for CASSQELASKQFF.

The chain couples TRBV6-1 to TRBJ2-7, with D perhaps TRBD1 (5 bases). V was cut by 8 bases and J by 3 bases, with 11 bases left in between. The CDR3 has 12 residues. The germline CDR1 and CDR2 sequences are MNHNS and SASEGT. The CDR3 DNA sequence: TGTGCCAGCGTCACCGACAGCTACGAGCAGTACTTC. Protein: CASVTDSYEQYF.

This chain links TRBV18 with TRBJ2-2; 8 bases map to TRBD1. The CDR3 totals 15 residues. Looked up from germline, CDR1 is KGHSH and CDR2 is LQKENI. The junction had 6 bases not matched to a gene; V was cut back by 3 bases and J by 6 bases. CDR3 bases: TGTGCCAGCTCACCGCGGACAGGGCGGGCCGGGGAGCTGTTTTTT. This codes for CASSPRTGRAGELFF.

The rearrangement joins TRBV2 to TRBJ2-2; perhaps D is TRBD1 or TRBD2 (7 bases each). CDR1 SNHLY and CDR2 FYNNEI come from the germline V gene. The V end lost 8 bases, the J end lost 1 base, and 23 bases lay between the germline ends. The CDR3 length is 18 residues. The CDR3 DNA sequence: TGTGCCAGCCACCGGGGGGACAGATTAGCGGTGAACACCGGGGAGCTGTTTTTT. Protein product: CASHRGDRLAVNTGELFF.

V and J are TRBV7-9 and TRBJ1-4; tentative D call: TRBD1 (5 bases). V was shortened by 2 bases and J by 4 bases, with 11 bases between the two germline ends. The CDR3 contains 15 residues. Germline V gene lookup returns CDR1 SEHNR and CDR2 FQNEAQ (reference sequence). The CDR3 here is CASSLQRQGNEKLFF. The CDR3 coding sequence is TGTGCCAGCAGCTTACAGCGGCAGGGTAATGAAAAACTGTTTTTT.

This chain uses TRBV7-2 with TRBJ1-5; D perhaps matches TRBD1 (6 bases). The V and J ends lost 8 bases and 1 base respectively, with 9 bases between them. Germline CDR1 is SGHTA and CDR2 is FQGNSA. This CDR3 contains 13 residues. Written as DNA, the CDR3 is TGTGCCAGCGCAGGGGCGAGCAATCAGCCCCAGCATTTT. It specifies CASAGASNQPQHF.

V and J are TRBV20-1 and TRBJ1-1; TRBD1 agrees at 11 bases. Germline V gene data show CDR1 as DFQATT and CDR2 as SNEGSKA (reference sequence). The CDR3 sequence is 15 residues long. V dropped 5 bases and J dropped 1; count of bases not matched to a gene: 6. CDR3 residues: CSAGQGAPQNTEAFF. DNA for the CDR3: TGCAGTGCTGGACAGGGGGCGCCCCAGAACACTGAAGCTTTCTTT.

The V and J genes are TRBV19 and TRBJ2-6; D is unresolved. The CDR3 has 14 amino acids. Trimming took 4 bases from V and 4 from J, leaving 8 bases between them. Germline V gives CDR1 LNHDA, CDR2 SQIVND (reference sequence). CDR3 bases: TGTGCCAGTAGTAGGGCCGTGGGGGCCAACGTCCTGACTTTC. Its translation: CASSRAVGANVLTF.

This rearrangement joins TRBV29-1 to TRBJ2-7; 7 nucleotides align to TRBD1. V lost 5 bases and J lost 3; bases outside the gene matches: 7. The CDR3 covers 13 residues. Germline V CDR1 and CDR2: SQVTM, ANQGSEA. The CDR3 region has the DNA TGCAGCGTTTCGGGACAGACTCTCTACGAGCAGTACTTC. Translated, it gives CSVSGQTLYEQYF.

This clonotype has only one observation. J is TRBJ2-7 and V is TRBV3-1; maybe TRBD1 (5 bases). V was shortened by 4 bases and J by 2 bases, with 12 bases between the two germline ends. This CDR3 comprises 14 residues. Germline V gene data show CDR1 as LGHDT and CDR2 as YNNKEL (reference sequence). CDR3 DNA sequence: TGTGCCAGCAGCCCTCTAGGGGCAACCTACGAGCAGTACTTC. Translated, it gives CASSPLGATYEQYF.

This clonotype was seen just once. CDR3 sequence reads: CASSLWRGNSYNEQFF. In DNA form, the CDR3 reads TGTGCCAGCAGCTTATGGAGGGGAAACTCCTACAATGAGCAGTTCTTC. V gene TRBV7-9 combines with J gene TRBJ2-1; D is perhaps TRBD2 (6 bases). Trimming removed 2 bases at V and 0 bases at J, with 11 bases between. Germline assignment: CDR1 SEHNR and CDR2 FQNEAQ (reference sequence). The CDR3 totals 16 residues.

The genes are TRBV4-1 and TRBJ2-4, with TRBD2 matching over 7 bases. Germline V CDR1 and CDR2: MGHRA, YSYEKL. This CDR3 region has 17 residues. Unmatched junction bases numbered 7, after V lost 0 bases and J lost 2 bases. CDR3 coding DNA: TGCGCCAGCAGCCAAGACGGTGGAGCGGGGCCCAAAAACATTCAGTACTTC. It yields the protein CASSQDGGAGPKNIQYF.

The CDR3 is CASSLGTGSEAFF. The CDR3, as DNA: TGTGCCAGCAGTCTCGGGACAGGGTCTGAAGCTTTCTTT. This chain joins TRBV27 and TRBJ1-1; TRBD1 matches 9 bases. The CDR3 runs to 13 residues. CDR1 is MNHEY and CDR2 is SMNVEV in the germline V gene (reference sequence). The V gene end was trimmed by 5 bases and the J gene end by 6 bases; junction bases not matched to a gene: 4.

The chain couples TRBV30 to TRBJ1-5; D is undetermined. The germline gives CDR1 GTSNPN, CDR2 SVGIG (reference sequence). V dropped 3 bases and J dropped 7 bases, with 13 bases sitting between them. The CDR3 contains 13 residues. The chain's CDR3 is CAWRGQTGQPQHF. The CDR3 DNA is TGTGCCTGGAGGGGTCAGACTGGGCAGCCCCAGCATTTT.

The chain links TRBV20-1 to TRBJ1-5; 8 bases map to TRBD1. Germline CDR1 DFQATT, CDR2 SNEGSKA (reference sequence). The V and J ends lost 2 bases and 7 bases, in that order; junction bases with no gene match: 4. CDR3 size: 13 residues. CDR3 in amino acids: CSARSTGEQPQHF. The CDR3 coding sequence is TGCAGTGCTAGATCGACAGGGGAACAGCCCCAGCATTTT.

The CDR3 reads CASSPDRGRIDTQYF. The CDR3 DNA follows: TGCGCCAGCAGTCCGGACAGGGGGCGGATAGATACGCAGTATTTT. J is TRBJ2-3 and V is TRBV23-1; 11 nucleotides line up with TRBD1. TRBV23-1 is noted as an ORF with a role that remains uncertain. This CDR3 has 15 amino acids. J lost 5 bases, V lost 4 bases, and 5 bases had no gene match.

This chain connects TRBV7-2 to TRBJ2-4; D ambiguous. V was cut by 4 bases and J by 6 bases, with 13 bases left in between. Germline V gene sequence: CDR1 SGHTA, CDR2 FQGNSA. CDR3 size: 14 residues. The CDR3 reads CASSSAVFGNIQYF. CDR3 nucleotides: TGTGCCAGCAGCTCGGCGGTGTTCGGAAACATTCAGTACTTC.

This clonotype came up once. The gene calls are TRBV7-9 and TRBJ1-1, with TRBD1 as a possible D gene (5 bases). The CDR3 length is 16 residues. The V end lost 3 bases, the J end lost 6 bases, and 20 bases lay between the germline ends. Germline V lookup: CDR1 SEHNR, CDR2 FQNEAQ (reference sequence). DNA for the CDR3: TGTGCCAGCAGCTTCGCCGCCGGGACGTCCTTCCCTGAAGCTTTCTTT. Translated, it gives CASSFAAGTSFPEAFF.

The chain's CDR3 is CASSYSLGDGANVLTF. For the CDR3, the DNA is TGTGCCAGCAGTTACTCCCTGGGAGATGGGGCCAACGTCCTGACTTTC. This chain links TRBV6-5 with TRBJ2-6; the D gene is possibly TRBD2 (5 bases). This CDR3 has 16 residues. Germline-derived CDR1 and CDR2 are MNHEY and SVGAGI. Deletions cut 0 bases from V and 3 bases from J, with 9 bases between.

The chain links TRBV6-5 to TRBJ2-1; D assignment may be TRBD1 or TRBD2 (5 bases each). The CDR3 spans 15 residues. Germline values: CDR1 MNHEY, CDR2 SVGAGI. The V end was cut by 5 bases, the J end by 5 bases, with 16 bases between. The CDR3 spells CASSTTGPRNNEQFF. The CDR3 nucleotides read TGTGCCAGCAGTACTACGGGACCTAGGAACAATGAGCAGTTCTTC.